Below, 7 T cell receptor beta chains from the same sample are listed, as sequenced in a study of response to subunit inactivated influenza vaccine. MiXCR was run by TCRdb on the RT-PCR reads, yielding one entry per CDR3 protein. This sample has hundreds of thousands of distinct CDR3 sequences, with about 15% found just once. Source: PBMCs from blood, taken less than 13 days after vaccination. The origin of the receptors is a man aged 50 to 59 who received an inactivated influenza vaccine.

This clonotype has only a few counts. V and J are TRBV6-1 and TRBJ2-7; 11 nucleotides line up with TRBD2. Germline V lookup: CDR1 MNHNS, CDR2 SASEGT. CDR3 length equals 14 residues. V shed 5 bases, J shed 6 bases, and the junction held 6 bases outside the gene matches. The chain's CDR3 is CASSLGLAAAEQYF. CDR3 sequence (DNA): TGTGCCAGCAGTCTGGGACTAGCGGCGGCCGAGCAGTACTTC.

This clonotype was recorded a few times. The chain links TRBV7-8 to TRBJ2-1; the match to TRBD2 covers 13 bases. The junction had 4 bases not matched to a gene; V was cut back by 1 base and J by 7 bases. Germline V CDR1 and CDR2: SGHVS, FQNEAQ. The length of the CDR3 is 16 residues. In DNA, the CDR3 is TGTGCCAGCAGCTTAGTTACTAGCGGGAGGGTGAATGAGCAGTTCTTC. Protein: CASSLVTSGRVNEQFF. Full variable domain (outside the CDR3, taken from reference TRBV7-8 and TRBJ2-1): GAGVSQSPRYKVAKRGQDVALRCDPISGHVSLFWYQQALGQGPEFLTYFQNEAQLDKSGLPSDRFFAERPEGSVSTLKIQRTQQEDSAVYLCASSLVTSGRVNEQFFGPGTRLTVL.

The genes are TRBV20-1 and TRBJ1-1; possibly TRBD1 for D (6 bases). Per germline, CDR1 DFQATT and CDR2 SNEGSKA (reference sequence). The length of the CDR3 is 13 residues. Trimming stripped 6 bases from V and 1 base from J, with 12 bases between. The CDR3 spells CSAGQPPNTEAFF. For the CDR3, the DNA is TGCAGTGCGGGACAACCACCGAACACTGAAGCTTTCTTT.

The chain has TRBV6-1 and TRBJ2-7; possibly TRBD1 for D (5 bases). The CDR3 covers 14 residues. Germline V gives CDR1 MNHNS, CDR2 SASEGT. The V end lost 6 bases, the J end lost 5 bases, and 17 bases lay between the germline ends. The CDR3 is CASRNQGRRHEQYF. The CDR3 region has the DNA TGTGCCAGCAGGAACCAGGGCAGGAGACACGAGCAGTACTTC.

The genes are TRBV5-1 and TRBJ2-3, with 10 bases that match TRBD2. V lost 0 bases and J lost 5; bases outside the gene matches: 6. This CDR3 is 16 amino acids long. CDR1 and CDR2 (germline): SGHRS, YFSETQ. The CDR3 here is CASSLGASGGVDTQYF. The CDR3, as DNA: TGCGCCAGCAGCTTGGGTGCTAGCGGGGGAGTAGATACGCAGTATTTT.

This clonotype has more than one count but fewer than ten. V usage is TRBV20-1 and J usage is TRBJ1-1, with D possibly matching TRBD1 (5 bases). Germline CDR1 reads DFQATT; CDR2 reads SNEGSKA (reference sequence). This CDR3 has 13 residues. Trimming removed 3 bases at V and 2 bases at J, with 10 bases between. CDR3 in DNA: TGCAGTGCTAGGAAGACAGCAAACACTGAAGCTTTCTTT. This translates into CSARKTANTEAFF.

This clonotype came up a few times. The chain uses TRBV3-1 and TRBJ2-1; D possibly matches TRBD1 or TRBD2 (6 bases each). Between the trimmed V and J ends, which lost 4 bases and 4 bases, there was a span of 26 bases. The germline V gene has CDR1 LGHDT and CDR2 YNNKEL (reference sequence). CDR3 length: 19 amino acids. CDR3 in DNA: TGTGCCAGCAGCCCCATTCCCGACGTAGGGGGACTTACATACAATGAGCAGTTCTTC. Protein sequence: CASSPIPDVGGLTYNEQFF.